The 23 T cell receptor beta chains in this list originate from one sample, sequenced in a study of cytomegalovirus exposure and HLA in healthy donors. Amplification used 60 Vbeta primers and 13 Jbeta primers. Libraries were prepared by immunoSEQ multiplex PCR; TCRdb keeps only in-frame clonotypes and omits some of them. The sample includes 95,000 to 100,000 clones, around 74% of them seen just once. Sequenced: PBMCs. Every receptor here comes from a man aged 40-49 years in good health and CMV-seropositive.

The rearrangement joins TRBV7-2 to TRBJ1-5, with 8 bases that match TRBD1. CDR1 SGHTA and CDR2 FQGNSA come from the germline V gene. The ends lost 1 base at V and 6 bases at J; junction bases unmatched: 8. The CDR3 spans 16 residues. CDR3 region: CASSLVSGGAGQPQHF. CDR3 coding DNA: TGTGCCAGCAGCTTAGTCTCAGGGGGCGCGGGTCAGCCCCAGCATTTT.

The chain couples TRBV7-8 to TRBJ2-5; 7 bases are shared with TRBD2. Per the germline V gene, CDR1 is SGHVS and CDR2 is FQNEAQ. This CDR3 contains 15 residues. V was clipped by 5 bases and J by 4 bases; unmatched bases: 10. DNA for the CDR3: TGTGCCAGCAGCCCCGGGGGAGGGAGAACAGAGACCCAGTACTTC. The encoded protein is CASSPGGGRTETQYF.

This clone appeared a single time. V and J are TRBV28 and TRBJ2-5, with a possible D match to TRBD1 (6 bases). This CDR3 has 14 residues. V shed 6 bases and J shed 5 bases, with 16 bases lying between them. The V gene's germline CDR1 is MDHEN and CDR2 SYDVKM. CDR3 region: CASRSTGSGETQYF. The CDR3 nucleotides are TGTGCCAGCAGGTCTACAGGGTCAGGTGAGACCCAGTACTTC.

This clone came up a few times. The V gene is TRBV4-2, the J gene TRBJ2-5; 12 nucleotides line up with TRBD2. In germline, CDR1 is LGHNA, CDR2 YNFKEQ. V lost 0 bases to trimming and J lost 5 bases; unmatched junction nucleotides: 10. CDR3 length: 18 residues. The CDR3 bases are TGTGCCAGCAGCCAAGATCTAGCGGGGGGGGTCCACGTGGAGACCCAGTACTTC. Its translation: CASSQDLAGGVHVETQYF.

A few counts support this clone. This chain joins TRBV4-3 and TRBJ2-7, with TRBD2 matching over 10 bases. The junction had 5 bases not matched to a gene; V was cut back by 3 bases and J by 3 bases. The CDR3 totals 15 residues. Germline V gives CDR1 LGHNA, CDR2 YSLEER. In nucleotides, the CDR3 is TGCGCCAGCAGCCACACCGGGACTAGCGTCTACGAGCAGTACTTC. It translates to CASSHTGTSVYEQYF.

This chain uses TRBV4-2 with TRBJ2-7, with TRBD2 matching over 10 bases. Per germline, CDR1 LGHNA and CDR2 YNFKEQ. With 4 bases clipped from V and 3 bases from J, the junction kept 6 bases outside the gene matches. This CDR3 is built from 15 residues. The CDR3 DNA sequence: TGTGCCAGCAGCCCTGAACTAGCGGGGTTCTACGAGCAGTACTTC. This translates into CASSPELAGFYEQYF.

The rearrangement uses TRBV18 and TRBJ2-1; 7 nucleotides align to TRBD2. The CDR3 is 11 amino acids. V was clipped by 8 bases and J by 10 bases; unmatched bases: 5. Germline V lookup: CDR1 KGHSH, CDR2 LQKENI. The CDR3 region is CASRLAGEQFF. The CDR3 nucleotides are TGTGCCAGCAGATTAGCGGGCGAGCAGTTCTTC. Variable domain in full (rest from reference TRBV18 and TRBJ2-1): NAGVMQNPRHLVRRRGQEARLRCSPMKGHSHVYWYRQLPEEGLKFMVYLQKENIIDESGMPKERFSAEFPKEGPSILRIQQVVRGDSAAYFCASRLAGEQFFGPGTRLTVL.

The chain joins TRBV7-2 to TRBJ2-5; 12 bases agree with TRBD2. The trim removed 1 base at V and 0 bases at J, leaving 9 bases unmatched. Germline values: CDR1 SGHTA, CDR2 FQGNSA. The CDR3 consists of 19 residues. CDR3 sequence reads: CASSLGLAGGYWNQETQYF. CDR3 DNA: TGTGCCAGCAGCTTAGGTCTAGCGGGAGGGTATTGGAACCAAGAGACCCAGTACTTC.

This sequence joins TRBV21-1 and TRBJ2-1; the table calls TRBD2, which could not be checked here. TRBV21-1 is a known pseudogene. The CDR3 has 15 residues. CDR3 nucleotides: TGTGCCAGCAGCAGTAGCGGGGCTGACTACAATGAGCAGTTCTTC. The encoded protein is CASSSSGADYNEQFF.

The chain combines TRBV7-9 with TRBJ2-4; D is perhaps TRBD2 (5 bases). Germline CDR1 reads SEHNR; CDR2 reads FQNEAQ (reference sequence). Between the trimmed V and J ends, which lost 1 base and 10 bases, there was a span of 14 bases. This CDR3 has 14 residues. CDR3 sequence: CASSLGGKSSIQYF. CDR3 DNA sequence: TGTGCCAGCAGCTTAGGAGGGAAGTCTTCGATTCAGTACTTC.

The J gene is TRBJ2-3, the V gene TRBV6-1; 7 bases line up with TRBD1. The V and J ends lost 6 bases and 0 bases, in that order; junction bases with no gene match: 6. The germline CDR1 and CDR2 sequences are MNHNS and SASEGT. This CDR3 has 15 amino acids. The CDR3 DNA reads as TGTGCCAGCAGCGCAGAGGGGGCTAGCACAGATACGCAGTATTTT. This sequence encodes CASSAEGASTDTQYF.

V usage is TRBV27 and J usage is TRBJ2-7, with 8 bases fitting TRBD2. The CDR3 runs to 14 residues. The V segment lost 5 bases and the J segment 4 bases; nucleotides outside the gene matches: 7. Germline assignment: CDR1 MNHEY and CDR2 SMNVEV (reference sequence). CDR3 nucleotides: TGTGCCAGCAGTCCCGGGAGGGGCTTGTACGAGCAGTACTTC. It codes for CASSPGRGLYEQYF.

In this sample, this clone turned up a few times. The CDR3 DNA is TGTGCCAGCAGAAGGGACAGGGCGACGGTCGGGGAGCTGTTTTTT. Translating gives CASRRDRATVGELFF. The chain is built from TRBV2 and TRBJ2-2, with 9 nucleotides matching TRBD1. The CDR3 has 15 amino acids. J lost 7 bases, V lost 6 bases, and 9 bases had no gene match. Germline CDR1 and CDR2: SNHLY and FYNNEI. Combining the CDR3 with reference TRBV2 and TRBJ2-2 gives the whole variable domain EPEVTQTPSHQVTQMGQEVILRCVPISNHLYFYWYRQILGQKVEFLVSFYNNEISEKSEIFDDQFSVERPDGSNFTLKIRSTKLEDSAMYFCASRRDRATVGELFFGEGSRLTVL.

This CDR3 is CASSPRFTGELFF. CDR3 DNA sequence: TGTGCCAGCAGTCCCCGGTTCACCGGGGAGCTGTTTTTT. This chain links TRBV6-5 with TRBJ2-2; no clear D gene. The germline V gene encodes CDR1 MNHEY and CDR2 SVGAGI. The CDR3 has 13 amino acids. Between the trimmed V and J ends, which lost 5 bases and 4 bases, there was a span of 8 bases.

The chain recombines TRBV6-1 with TRBJ2-2; TRBD1 matches 10 bases. Losses at the gene ends were 4 bases for V and 2 bases for J; bases not matched to a gene: 7. The CDR3 has 17 amino acids. The germline V gene encodes CDR1 MNHNS and CDR2 SASEGT. The CDR3 reads CASSALRQGANTGELFF. The CDR3 bases are TGTGCCAGCAGTGCCTTAAGACAGGGGGCTAACACCGGGGAGCTGTTTTTT.

As DNA, the CDR3 is TGTGCCAGCAGTGAAGGGGGCAGGGGGTCCACCTTC. This codes for CASSEGGRGSTF. The J gene is TRBJ1-2, the V gene TRBV6-1; TRBD1 agrees at 7 bases. The junction had 6 bases not matched to a gene; V was cut back by 1 base and J by 13 bases. There are 12 residues in the CDR3. Germline V gene data show CDR1 as MNHNS and CDR2 as SASEGT.

The chain employs TRBV14 and TRBJ2-7, with 13 bases lining up with TRBD2. This CDR3 has 16 amino acids. CDR1 and CDR2 from the germline V gene are SGHDN and FVKESK. V dropped 2 bases and J dropped 6; count of bases not matched to a gene: 7. CDR3: CASSQTGTSGIGEQYF. The CDR3 DNA sequence: TGTGCCAGCAGCCAAACCGGGACTAGCGGGATCGGCGAGCAGTACTTC.

This clone occurred once. The rearrangement joins TRBV7-2 to TRBJ2-7; 10 bases agree with TRBD2. Per the germline V gene, CDR1 is SGHTA and CDR2 is FQGNSA. V lost 2 bases to trimming and J lost 3 bases; unmatched junction nucleotides: 1. This CDR3 contains 14 residues. CDR3 nucleotides: TGTGCCAGCAGCTTAACTAGCGGGGACTACGAGCAGTACTTC. Protein sequence: CASSLTSGDYEQYF.

This clone has just one count. J is TRBJ2-6 and V is TRBV18; 12 nucleotides agree with TRBD2. Germline-derived CDR1 and CDR2 are KGHSH and LQKENI. J gave up 0 bases and V 2 bases, and 8 bases lay outside the gene matches. This CDR3 has 20 residues. The CDR3, as DNA: TGTGCCAGCTCACCATTATCACTAGCGGGAGGCTCCTCTGGGGCCAACGTCCTGACTTTC. Residues: CASSPLSLAGGSSGANVLTF.

The chain carries TRBV5-1 and TRBJ2-3; TRBD2 matches at 8 bases. There are 15 residues in the CDR3. CDR1 SGHRS and CDR2 YFSETQ come from the germline V gene. The J segment lost 2 bases and the V segment lost 0 bases, leaving 2 bases of the junction unmatched. CDR3 amino acids: CASSLGGGPTDTQYF. The CDR3 coding sequence is TGCGCCAGCAGCTTGGGCGGGGGGCCCACAGATACGCAGTATTTT.

This sequence joins TRBV18 and TRBJ2-7; the match to TRBD1 covers 7 bases. CDR3 length: 15 amino acids. Germline assignment: CDR1 KGHSH and CDR2 LQKENI. Losses at the gene ends were 2 bases for V and 0 bases for J; bases not matched to a gene: 4. In DNA, the CDR3 is TGTGCCAGCTCACCAAAACAGGGGAGCTCCTACGAGCAGTACTTC. Translated: CASSPKQGSSYEQYF.

V is TRBV5-1 and J is TRBJ2-1; 7 nucleotides match TRBD2. V gave up 0 bases and J gave up 2 bases; unmatched junction bases: 2. Per germline, CDR1 SGHRS and CDR2 YFSETQ. This CDR3 contains 15 residues. The CDR3 spells CASSLDGGTYNEQFF. CDR3 in DNA: TGCGCCAGCAGCTTGGACGGGGGGACCTACAATGAGCAGTTCTTC.

This sequence joins TRBV25-1 and TRBJ1-4; possible D gene TRBD1, 5 bases. The CDR3 runs to 13 residues. Germline V lookup: CDR1 MGHDK, CDR2 SYGVNS. Trimming removed 8 bases from V and 5 bases from J, with 12 bases in between. The CDR3 reads CASSQGGNEKLFF. CDR3 in DNA: TGTGCCAGCTCCCAGGGTGGGAATGAAAAACTGTTTTTT.